The 15 T cell receptor beta chains given below trace back to one sample, sequenced in a study of blood T cells in healthy people across ages. A second PCR of about 6 to 11 cycles used a sample-barcoded 5' primer and a J-beta primer mix. TCRdb re-derived calls from the 5' RACE reads in MiXCR, one entry per CDR3 protein. The table includes some 700,000 distinct CDR3 sequences, about 20% detected once. Sequenced sample: blood. The receptors stem from a man aged 70 or older in good health.

The gene calls are TRBV30 and TRBJ1-6; possibly TRBD1 for D (6 bases). The length of the CDR3 is 14 residues. The V and J ends lost 4 bases and 7 bases respectively, with 14 bases between them. The germline V gene encodes CDR1 GTSNPN and CDR2 SVGIG (reference sequence). CDR3: CAWNILQGNSPLHF. DNA of the CDR3: TGTGCCTGGAATATTTTACAGGGCAATTCACCCCTCCACTTT.

The V and J genes are TRBV20-1 and TRBJ2-1; TRBD2 matches 10 bases. CDR3 length: 15 amino acids. Germline CDR1 and CDR2: DFQATT and SNEGSKA (reference sequence). Germline trimming cut 5 bases from V and 5 bases from J; bases unmatched to any gene: 9. CDR3 in amino acids: CSAPQAGGTNNEQFF. The DNA for the CDR3 is TGCAGTGCTCCGCAAGCGGGAGGGACCAACAATGAGCAGTTCTTC.

This clonotype turned up a few times. The chain joins TRBV6-2 or TRBV6-3 to TRBJ2-7, with D possibly being TRBD2 (5 bases). Germline CDR1 MNHEY, CDR2 SVGEGT. The CDR3 sequence is 15 residues long. The ends were cut back, 6 bases at V and 3 bases at J, with 18 bases in the middle. Written as DNA, the CDR3 is TGTGCCAGCAGACCGCCCCACGGGGTCCGCTACGAGCAGTACGTC. It encodes CASRPPHGVRYEQYV.

The chain links TRBV18 to TRBJ2-4, with TRBD2 matching 8 bases. The CDR3 has 14 residues. The ends lost 4 bases at V and 8 bases at J; junction bases unmatched: 7. Germline V CDR1 and CDR2: KGHSH, LQKENI. CDR3 amino acids: CASSLPSGSDIQYF. The CDR3 nucleotides are TGTGCCAGCTCACTTCCTAGCGGGTCGGACATTCAGTACTTC. The whole variable domain, remainder taken from reference TRBV18 and TRBJ2-4, is NAGVMQNPRHLVRRRGQEARLRCSPMKGHSHVYWYRQLPEEGLKFMVYLQKENIIDESGMPKERFSAEFPKEGPSILRIQQVVRGDSAAYFCASSLPSGSDIQYFGAGTRLSVL.

The J gene is TRBJ1-2, the V gene TRBV15; 7 bases align to TRBD1. Germline-derived CDR1 and CDR2 are LNHNV and YYDKDF (reference sequence). V was pared by 5 bases and J by 6 bases, with 6 bases of the junction left unmatched. The CDR3 covers 13 residues. The CDR3 loop reads CATSPGDRDGYTF. The CDR3 bases are TGTGCCACCAGCCCGGGCGACAGGGATGGCTACACCTTC.

The chain has TRBV11-2 and TRBJ2-3; D ambiguous. The CDR3 sequence is 15 residues long. The germline V and J ends were trimmed by 6 bases and 0 bases, with 13 bases remaining between them. The germline CDR1 and CDR2 sequences are SGHAT and FQNNGV. The CDR3 DNA sequence: TGTGCCAGCAGGACAACCCCGGTTAGCACAGATACGCAGTATTTT. Amino acids: CASRTTPVSTDTQYF.

The rearrangement links TRBV2 to TRBJ1-1; D is unresolved. The CDR3 extends over 16 amino acids. Germline V lookup: CDR1 SNHLY, CDR2 FYNNEI. Trimming cost V 2 bases and J 0 bases, with 13 bases left between them. This chain's CDR3 is CASSENGLPMNTEAFF. Here the CDR3 DNA reads TGTGCCAGCAGTGAAAATGGTTTACCGATGAACACTGAAGCTTTCTTT.

The sample holds a few counts of this clonotype. The V and J genes are TRBV7-2 and TRBJ2-2; D possibly corresponds to TRBD1 (6 bases). Trimming removed 5 bases from V and 5 bases from J, with 18 bases in between. CDR1 SGHTA and CDR2 FQGNSA come from the germline V gene. There are 16 residues in the CDR3. The CDR3 DNA is TGTGCCAGCAGCAAACAACCCGGGACAAGTACCGGGGAGCTGTTTTTT. Translating gives CASSKQPGTSTGELFF.

This clonotype showed up just a few times. The V call is TRBV9, the J call TRBJ1-3; no definite D call. The V end lost 3 bases, the J end lost 3 bases, and 7 bases lay between the germline ends. This CDR3 region has 13 residues. Germline CDR1 SGDLS, CDR2 YYNGEE. The CDR3 DNA is TGTGCCAGCAGCGCAAATATTGGAAACACCATATATTTT. Amino acid sequence: CASSANIGNTIYF.

Only a few counts were recorded for this clonotype. The chain uses TRBV12-3 or TRBV12-4 and TRBJ2-7, with D maybe TRBD2 (5 bases). Judging by the DNA end, TRBJ2-1 fits better; the J call may be wrong. The CDR3 has 12 residues. For the CDR3, the DNA is TGTGCCAGCAGTCGTACCCGGAGGGAGCAGTTCTTC. This gives the protein CASSRTRREQFF.

The chain is built from TRBV25-1 and TRBJ2-1; 8 bases map to TRBD1. Losses at the gene ends were 7 bases for V and 8 bases for J; bases not matched to a gene: 7. CDR3 size: 13 residues. Per germline, CDR1 MGHDK and CDR2 SYGVNS. CDR3 sequence: CASTRTGGDEQFF. The CDR3, as DNA: TGTGCCAGCACCCGAACAGGGGGTGATGAGCAGTTCTTC.

This clonotype was counted a few times. The chain combines TRBV5-1 with TRBJ1-4; D remains ambiguous. V dropped 4 bases and J dropped 0 bases, with 10 bases sitting between them. Germline lookup yields CDR1 SGHRS and CDR2 YFSETQ. The CDR3 contains 15 residues. The CDR3: CASSRARPTNEKLFF. In DNA, the CDR3 is TGCGCCAGCAGCCGGGCGAGACCAACTAATGAAAAACTGTTTTTT. The full variable domain, its missing parts supplied by reference TRBV5-1 and TRBJ1-4, is KAGVTQTPRYLIKTRGQQVTLSCSPISGHRSVSWYQQTPGQGLQFLFEYFSETQRNKGNFPGRFSGRQFSNSRSEMNVSTLELGDSALYLCASSRARPTNEKLFFGSGTQLSVL.

The V call is TRBV7-9, the J call TRBJ1-2; D call uncertain. Trimming stripped 3 bases from V and 5 bases from J, with 10 bases between. Germline assignment: CDR1 SEHNR and CDR2 FQNEAQ (reference sequence). This CDR3 is built from 13 residues. The CDR3 loop is CASSFDGLYGYTF. CDR3 sequence (DNA): TGTGCCAGCAGCTTTGATGGACTGTATGGCTACACCTTC.

Written as DNA, the CDR3 is TGTGCCAGCAGCTTCGGTAGTGGGGCAGATACGCAGTATTTT. It is translated as CASSFGSGADTQYF. The rearrangement uses TRBV7-9 and TRBJ2-3; D gene unclear. The CDR3 sequence is 14 residues long. CDR1 SEHNR and CDR2 FQNEAQ come from the germline V gene (reference sequence). Trimming cost V 3 bases and J 4 bases, with 11 bases left between them.

The gene calls are TRBV7-2 and TRBJ1-1; tentative D call: TRBD1 (5 bases). The CDR3 has 16 amino acids. Germline loops: CDR1 SGHTA, CDR2 FQGNSA. V dropped 3 bases and J dropped 0 bases, with 14 bases sitting between them. Written as DNA, the CDR3 is TGTGCCAGCAGCTTTACCGGGACTGTTATGAACACTGAAGCTTTCTTT. It translates to CASSFTGTVMNTEAFF.